The 32 T cell receptor beta chains below come from one sample, sequenced in a study of blood T cell repertoires in COVID-19. Some clones are missing from TCRdb's copy, which holds only in-frame ones; the method was immunoSEQ multiplex PCR. The sample includes 250,000 to 350,000 clones, 88% seen only once; the top ten take under 2.5%. Sequencing was done on a sample of PBMCs or T cells enriched from blood (not recorded which). These receptors came from a woman aged 60-75 years in a cohort exposed to, infected with or recovered from COVID-19 (not recorded which).

This chain's CDR3 is CASRRTISTDTQYF. CDR3 bases: TGTGCCAGCAGGAGAACCATAAGCACAGATACGCAGTATTTT. J is TRBJ2-3 and V is TRBV28; D remains ambiguous. The length of the CDR3 is 14 residues. Germline CDR1 reads MDHEN; CDR2 reads SYDVKM. V lost 6 bases, J lost 0 bases, and 10 bases lay in between. Filled out from reference TRBV28 and TRBJ2-3, the complete variable domain reads DVKVTQSSRYLVKRTGEKVFLECVQDMDHENMFWYRQDPGLGLRLIYFSYDVKMKEKGDIPEGYSVSREKKERFSLILESASTNQTSMYLCASRRTISTDTQYFGPGTRLTVL.

The chain joins TRBV9 to TRBJ2-5; 12 bases are a match to TRBD2. V lost 0 bases, J lost 3 bases, and 0 bases stayed unmatched. CDR3 size: 15 residues. Germline values: CDR1 SGDLS, CDR2 YYNGEE. CDR3 DNA sequence: TGTGCCAGCAGCGTAGGGACTAGCGGGAAAGAGACCCAGTACTTC. The encoded protein is CASSVGTSGKETQYF.

V and J are TRBV30 and TRBJ2-5; the D gene is possibly TRBD1 (5 bases). V lost 4 bases to trimming and J lost 5 bases, with 14 bases between them. The CDR3 length is 13 residues. In germline, CDR1 is GTSNPN, CDR2 SVGIG (reference sequence). DNA for the CDR3: TGTGCCTGGAATTTGCAGGGTGGTGAGACCCAGTACTTC. As protein: CAWNLQGGETQYF. Full variable domain (missing parts from reference TRBV30 and TRBJ2-5): SQTIHQWPATLVQPVGSPLSLECTVEGTSNPNLYWYRQAAGRGLQLLFYSVGIGQISSEVPQNLSASRPQDRQFILSSKKLLLSDSGFYLCAWNLQGGETQYFGPGTRLLVL.

This clone turned up a few times. The chain employs TRBV12-3 or TRBV12-4 and TRBJ1-4; D not resolved. V was trimmed by 2 bases and J by 14 bases, leaving 12 bases between them. The CDR3 contains 12 residues. DNA for the CDR3: TGTGCCAGCAGTTTACCTCCGGGGAACCTGTTTTTT. Its protein product is CASSLPPGNLFF.

This clone was seen just once. The chain carries TRBV6-2 or TRBV6-3 and TRBJ1-2; no clear D. The CDR3 consists of 14 residues. Germline V CDR1 and CDR2: MNHEY, SVGEGT. V lost 2 bases and J 2 bases, leaving 9 bases between the germline ends. CDR3 residues: CASSYKAGNYGYTF. The CDR3 DNA is TGTGCCAGCAGTTACAAAGCAGGAAACTATGGCTACACCTTC.

V and J are TRBV18 and TRBJ1-4, with 7 nucleotides matching TRBD1. V lost 3 bases, J lost 7 bases, and 5 bases stayed unmatched. In germline, CDR1 is KGHSH, CDR2 LQKENI. The length of the CDR3 is 14 residues. The CDR3 region has the DNA TGTGCCAGCTCACCGGCAGGGGGAGGTGAAAAACTGTTTTTT. Translation: CASSPAGGGEKLFF.

The rearrangement uses TRBV7-6 and TRBJ1-1, with D possibly matching TRBD1 (5 bases). The germline CDR1 and CDR2 sequences are SGHVS and FNYEAQ. V was trimmed by 0 bases and J by 7 bases, leaving 12 bases between them. This CDR3 is 14 amino acids long. The CDR3 DNA is TGTGCCAGCAGCTTAGCCCCGGGGGTACGTGAAGCTTTCTTT. As protein: CASSLAPGVREAFF.

The chain joins TRBV5-5 to TRBJ2-7; D possibly corresponds to TRBD2 (7 bases). The CDR3 is made up of 18 amino acids. From germline, CDR1 is SGHKS and CDR2 YYEKEE (reference sequence). V was pared by 4 bases and J by 4 bases, with 27 bases between. CDR3 nucleotide sequence: TGTGCCAGCAGCCCGAGGGGGGGCAGGGGCCTCCTCGCATACGAGCAGTACTTC. It translates to CASSPRGGRGLLAYEQYF. Drawing the rest from reference TRBV5-5 and TRBJ2-7, the complete variable domain is DAGVTQSPTHLIKTRGQQVTLRCSPISGHKSVSWYQQVLGQGPQFIFQYYEKEERGRGNFPDRFSARQFPNYSSELNVNALLLGDSALYLCASSPRGGRGLLAYEQYFGPGTRLTVT.

This rearrangement joins TRBV29-1 to TRBJ1-2; D not certain. Germline V lookup: CDR1 SQVTM, CDR2 ANQGSEA. Deletions cut 2 bases from V and 0 bases from J, with 7 bases between. The CDR3 loop spans 13 amino acids. CDR3 residues: CSVEIRANYGYTF. Here the CDR3 DNA reads TGCAGCGTTGAAATAAGAGCTAACTATGGCTACACCTTC.

The chain carries TRBV6-5 and TRBJ1-1; D unclear. Germline V lookup: CDR1 MNHEY, CDR2 SVGAGI. The CDR3 loop spans 12 amino acids. The ends were cut back, 7 bases at V and 0 bases at J, with 6 bases in the middle. The CDR3 loop reads CASKSLNTEAFF. DNA of the CDR3: TGTGCCAGCAAATCCTTGAACACTGAAGCTTTCTTT.

CDR3: CASSVGERAEFNEQFF. CDR3 DNA: TGTGCCAGCAGCGTAGGGGAGAGAGCGGAATTTAATGAGCAGTTCTTC. V is TRBV9 and J is TRBJ2-1, with D perhaps matching TRBD2 (5 bases). Per germline, CDR1 SGDLS and CDR2 YYNGEE. CDR3 length: 16 residues. V lost 0 bases and J lost 7, with 17 bases in between.

This chain links TRBV15 with TRBJ2-7; D is uncertain. The CDR3 loop spans 13 amino acids. The V and J ends lost 0 bases and 1 base respectively, with 4 bases between them. The germline V gene encodes CDR1 LNHNV and CDR2 YYDKDF (reference sequence). The CDR3 DNA is TGTGCCACCAGCAGAGACAGATCCTACGAGCAGTACTTC. This translates into CATSRDRSYEQYF.

The chain is built from TRBV2 and TRBJ1-3; D call uncertain. Germline V CDR1 and CDR2: SNHLY, FYNNEI. The CDR3 covers 11 residues. Trimming left V 6 bases short and J 5 bases short, with 5 bases between. CDR3 bases: TGTGCCAGCAGCGCGAGAAACACCATATATTTT. This gives the protein CASSARNTIYF.

The rearrangement uses TRBV7-9 and TRBJ2-1; weak D call: TRBD2 (6 bases). The germline V and J ends were trimmed by 5 bases and 0 bases, with 11 bases remaining between them. The germline V gene has CDR1 SEHNR and CDR2 FQNEAQ (reference sequence). The CDR3 is 15 residues long. The CDR3 region has the DNA TGTGCCAGCAGCATTAGCGGAAGCTCCTACAATGAGCAGTTCTTC. This encodes CASSISGSSYNEQFF.

The chain's CDR3 is CAWSGDLSSYNEQFF. The CDR3 DNA sequence: TGTGCCTGGAGTGGGGACTTAAGCTCCTACAATGAGCAGTTCTTC. The chain uses TRBV30 and TRBJ2-1; TRBD2 is a possible D gene (6 bases). CDR1 and CDR2 from the germline V gene are GTSNPN and SVGIG (reference sequence). The CDR3 is 15 amino acids. V lost 1 base, J lost 0 bases, and 10 bases lay in between.

This chain links TRBV27 with TRBJ1-1; 8 bases match TRBD1. Germline-derived CDR1 and CDR2 are MNHEY and SMNVEV (reference sequence). V trimming: 6 bases; J trimming: 0 bases; junction bases outside the gene matches: 6. This CDR3 contains 15 residues. This CDR3 is CASRPGQGMNTEAFF. DNA of the CDR3: TGTGCCAGCAGGCCCGGACAGGGAATGAACACTGAAGCTTTCTTT.

This clone came up a few times. Written as DNA, the CDR3 is TGTGCCAGCAGCGTAGGGAGGGCCAAAAACATTCAGTACTTC. Translating it yields CASSVGRAKNIQYF. V and J are TRBV9 and TRBJ2-4, with D possibly TRBD2 on 5 matching bases. CDR3 size: 14 residues. V was shortened by 0 bases and J by 1 base, with 5 bases between the two germline ends. Looked up from germline, CDR1 is SGDLS and CDR2 is YYNGEE.

The V call is TRBV28, the J call TRBJ2-7; perhaps TRBD1 as D (6 bases). This CDR3 has 13 amino acids. The V end lost 6 bases, the J end lost 2 bases, and 11 bases lay between the germline ends. Germline loops: CDR1 MDHEN, CDR2 SYDVKM. This CDR3 reads CASRGAVAYEQYF. Written as DNA, the CDR3 is TGTGCCAGCAGGGGGGCGGTGGCCTACGAGCAGTACTTC.

The V call is TRBV7-8, the J call TRBJ2-4; weak D call: TRBD2 (6 bases). The CDR3 contains 14 residues. V gave up 6 bases and J gave up 8 bases, with 17 bases separating them. Germline CDR1 and CDR2: SGHVS and FQNEAQ. The CDR3 DNA sequence: TGTGCCAGCAGTCTCGTGGGGGAGGCGGACATTCAGTACTTC. Its translation is CASSLVGEADIQYF. Full variable domain (rest looked up from reference TRBV7-8 and TRBJ2-4): GAGVSQSPRYKVAKRGQDVALRCDPISGHVSLFWYQQALGQGPEFLTYFQNEAQLDKSGLPSDRFFAERPEGSVSTLKIQRTQQEDSAVYLCASSLVGEADIQYFGAGTRLSVL.

V gene TRBV28 combines with J gene TRBJ2-5, with D perhaps TRBD1 (7 bases). V was cut by 2 bases and J by 1 base, with 14 bases left in between. Per germline, CDR1 MDHEN and CDR2 SYDVKM. This CDR3 is built from 16 residues. The DNA for the CDR3 is TGTGCCAGCAGTTTAGGGACTGGACAGGCCCAAGAGACCCAGTACTTC. This gives the protein CASSLGTGQAQETQYF.

This clone showed up just once. The chain uses TRBV6-5 and TRBJ1-2, with 8 bases lining up with TRBD1. The CDR3 sequence is 14 residues long. Trimming took 0 bases from V and 6 from J; bases not matched to a gene: 3. The V gene's germline CDR1 is MNHEY and CDR2 SVGAGI. The CDR3 loop is CASSYSDRVNGYTF. For the CDR3, the DNA is TGTGCCAGCAGTTACTCGGACAGGGTGAATGGCTACACCTTC.

This clone was found a few times. The chain couples TRBV9 to TRBJ1-5; TRBD1 aligns across 7 bases. Germline V gene data show CDR1 as SGDLS and CDR2 as YYNGEE. V was clipped by 3 bases and J by 9 bases; unmatched bases: 9. The CDR3 is 14 residues long. CDR3 loop: CASSASLQGRPQHF. The CDR3 DNA sequence: TGTGCCAGCAGCGCGAGCTTACAGGGGCGGCCCCAGCATTTT.

The rearrangement links TRBV19 to TRBJ2-2, with 9 nucleotides matching TRBD2. The germline gives CDR1 LNHDA, CDR2 SQIVND (reference sequence). With 5 bases clipped from V and 2 bases from J, the junction kept 6 bases outside the gene matches. The length of the CDR3 is 16 residues. The CDR3 sequence is CASSFPTSGNTGELFF. CDR3 nucleotide sequence: TGTGCCAGTAGTTTTCCGACTAGCGGTAACACCGGGGAGCTGTTTTTT.

The chain combines TRBV3-1 (or the pseudogene TRBV3-2) with TRBJ1-1; D not resolved. This CDR3 is built from 11 residues. Trimming cost V 4 bases and J 8 bases, with 8 bases left between them. Germline V gene lookup returns CDR1 LGHDT and CDR2 YNNKEL (reference sequence). The CDR3, as DNA: TGTGCCAGCAGCCTCCCCGGGGAAGCTTTCTTT. It encodes CASSLPGEAFF.

The chain joins TRBV28 to TRBJ2-7; 10 nucleotides line up with TRBD2. Per the germline V gene, CDR1 is MDHEN and CDR2 is SYDVKM. The V segment lost 4 bases and the J segment 0 bases; nucleotides outside the gene matches: 3. There are 15 residues in the CDR3. The CDR3 DNA reads as TGTGCCAGCAGTTCGAGACTAGCGGGCTCCTACGAGCAGTACTTC. Its protein product is CASSSRLAGSYEQYF. The variable domain in full, completed from reference TRBV28 and TRBJ2-7, reads DVKVTQSSRYLVKRTGEKVFLECVQDMDHENMFWYRQDPGLGLRLIYFSYDVKMKEKGDIPEGYSVSREKKERFSLILESASTNQTSMYLCASSSRLAGSYEQYFGPGTRLTVT.

This chain links TRBV11-3 with TRBJ2-5; the match to TRBD2 covers 7 bases. V shed 3 bases, J shed 5 bases, and the junction held 9 bases outside the gene matches. The CDR3 extends over 15 amino acids. Germline V gene sequence: CDR1 SGHNT, CDR2 YENEEA. The CDR3 reads CASSLGGGPGETQYF. As DNA, the CDR3 is TGTGCCAGCAGCTTGGGCGGGGGACCAGGGGAGACCCAGTACTTC.

This clone was observed once. V and J are TRBV2 and TRBJ2-7; 7 bases map to TRBD1. The CDR3 covers 13 residues. Germline CDR1 is SNHLY and CDR2 is FYNNEI. V was clipped by 4 bases and J by 6 bases; unmatched bases: 6. CDR3 sequence: CASSGRPGGEQYF. The CDR3, as DNA: TGTGCCAGCAGTGGGCGGCCAGGGGGCGAGCAGTACTTC.

The chain is built from TRBV9 and TRBJ2-5; D possibly corresponds to TRBD1 (5 bases). Germline lookup yields CDR1 SGDLS and CDR2 YYNGEE. The CDR3 spans 14 residues. V lost 4 bases, J lost 4 bases, and 14 bases lay in between. CDR3: CASSQEQGRETQYF. The CDR3 nucleotides read TGTGCCAGCAGCCAAGAGCAGGGTCGAGAGACCCAGTACTTC.

The chain couples TRBV13 to TRBJ2-1, with D perhaps TRBD2 (5 bases). The CDR3 is 12 amino acids. Trimming stripped 6 bases from V and 7 bases from J, with 10 bases between. Germline V gene data show CDR1 as PRHDT and CDR2 as FYEKMQ (reference sequence). CDR3 in amino acids: CASSRKRNEQFF. CDR3 coding DNA: TGTGCCAGCAGTCGAAAGCGGAATGAGCAGTTCTTC.

This chain uses TRBV12-3 or TRBV12-4 with TRBJ2-1; the match to TRBD2 covers 8 bases. This CDR3 contains 11 residues. J lost 9 bases, V lost 6 bases, and 1 base had no gene match. CDR3 nucleotides: TGTGCCAGCAGGGGGACTAGTGAGCAGTTCTTC. It translates to CASRGTSEQFF.

The V gene is TRBV11-1, the J gene TRBJ2-7; D is unresolved. The CDR3 is 16 residues long. The ends were cut back, 0 bases at V and 7 bases at J, with 19 bases in the middle. Per the germline V gene, CDR1 is SGHAT and CDR2 is FQDESV (reference sequence). CDR3 sequence reads: CASSLANRLRGSEQYF. CDR3 coding DNA: TGTGCCAGCAGCTTAGCAAACCGTTTAAGAGGTTCGGAGCAGTACTTC.

The chain couples TRBV19 to TRBJ1-2, with no clear D. The germline V and J ends were trimmed by 8 bases and 4 bases, with 17 bases remaining between them. This CDR3 has 14 amino acids. Germline CDR1 and CDR2: LNHDA and SQIVND (reference sequence). The CDR3 sequence: CASQNPWRPYGYTF. As DNA, the CDR3 is TGTGCCAGTCAAAACCCCTGGAGACCCTATGGCTACACCTTC.